This T cell receptor beta chain was recorded in a study of T cells in Graves' hyperthyroidism and ophthalmopathy. Looking at the study overall: Upon initial diagnosis and before any treatment, peripheral blood was collected.

Hyperthyroidism had been newly diagnosed in patients aged 18 to 65, and its duration was under 2 months. Orbital computed tomography and thyroid ultrasound, together with serum TRAb and thyroxine and clinical symptoms, were used for diagnoses. CDR1 is SEHNR, CDR2 FQNEAQ, per germline (reference sequence). This CDR3 is built from 14 residues. V lost 2 bases and J 1 base, leaving 8 bases between the germline ends. The table lists this clonotype with many counts. Regions amplified from RNA transcripts were the TCR beta CDR3 regions. The HTBI primer set drove a first-round RT-PCR of the TCR CDR3. One entry per CDR3 protein, called by TCRdb with MiXCR from the multiplex PCR reads. This table has about 280,000 distinct CDR3 sequences, 20% to 25% appearing once.

The sequenced material came from blood. V usage is TRBV7-9 and J usage is TRBJ2-5, with unresolved D. This sequence was found in a man in his forties or fifties with Graves' hyperthyroidism that later progressed to Graves' ophthalmopathy. CDR3 sequence (DNA): TGTGCCAGCAGCTTAAACTCCATCCAAGAGACCCAGTACTTC. This translates into CASSLNSIQETQYF.